Listed below are T cell receptor beta chains from one sample, sequenced in a study of blood T cell repertoires in COVID-19. Only in-frame clones appear in the TCRdb table, and some are missing; sequencing was by immunoSEQ multiplex PCR. The sample has under 200,000 clones; 70% to 90% are singletons. Sequenced: peripheral blood. The receptors were sampled from a woman of 80 years or more in a cohort sampled during active or convalescent COVID-19. Both conserved end residues are part of each CDR3. D genes are given only for firm matches. Clone size is not always given. Where it is, it says once, few, many or a class for expanded clones.

clone size,J gene,D gene,V gene,CDR3 protein,CDR3 DNA
.,TRBJ2-7,.,TRBV27,CASSPPSAYEQYF,TGTGCCAGCAGCCCACCGTCGGCCTACGAGCAGTACTTC
once,TRBJ2-2,.,TRBV6-5,CASRRTVPTGELFF,TGTGCCAGCAGGAGGACAGTCCCCACCGGGGAGCTGTTTTTT
.,TRBJ2-1,TRBD2,TRBV5-1,CASGKEGSGSSEQFF,TGCGCCAGCGGCAAAGAGGGTAGCGGGAGTAGTGAGCAGTTCTTC
.,TRBJ1-2,TRBD1,TRBV5-1,CASSGKTGGSGYTF,TGCGCCAGCAGCGGGAAGACAGGGGGCTCTGGCTACACCTTC
.,TRBJ2-2,TRBD2,TRBV6-5,CASLTGLEYTGELFF,TGTGCCAGCCTAACGGGACTAGAGTACACCGGGGAGCTGTTTTTT
.,TRBJ1-3,TRBD1,TRBV30,CAWDRDPGNTIYF,TGTGCCTGGGACAGGGACCCTGGAAACACCATATATTTT
once,TRBJ1-5,TRBD1,TRBV5-1,CASSNGQGASQPQHF,TGCGCCAGCAGCAATGGACAGGGGGCAAGTCAGCCCCAGCATTTT
.,TRBJ1-5,.,TRBV9,CASSPSWVGNQPQHF,TGTGCCAGCAGCCCTAGTTGGGTAGGCAATCAGCCCCAGCATTTT
.,TRBJ1-2,.,TRBV19,CASTVGKANLLRGYTF,TGTGCCAGTACCGTCGGGAAGGCAAATCTCTTGCGTGGCTACACCTTC
.,TRBJ2-1,TRBD2,TRBV10-1,CASSDQAGGSNEQFF,TGCGCCAGCAGTGACCAGGCGGGAGGGAGCAATGAGCAGTTCTTC
.,TRBJ2-3,TRBD2,TRBV6-1,CASSSTSGGTDTQYF,TGTGCCAGCAGTTCTACTAGCGGGGGAACAGATACGCAGTATTTT
.,TRBJ1-2,TRBD1,TRBV6-1,CASSEGQGAANYGYTF,TGTGCCAGCAGTGAGGGACAGGGGGCGGCGAACTATGGCTACACCTTC
.,TRBJ2-1,.,TRBV19,CASSGRGMGNEQFF,TGTGCCAGTAGTGGTCGCGGGATGGGCAATGAGCAGTTCTTC
.,TRBJ1-1,.,TRBV27,CASSLNPVNTEAFF,TGTGCCAGCAGCCTCAATCCGGTGAACACTGAAGCTTTCTTT
.,TRBJ2-1,TRBD1,TRBV27,CASSPGQGGYYNEQFF,TGTGCCAGCAGTCCAGGACAGGGGGGTTACTACAATGAGCAGTTCTTC
.,TRBJ2-3,TRBD2,TRBV6-1,CASSEGGWGTSGSPDTQYF,TGTGCCAGCAGTGAAGGGGGCTGGGGGACTAGCGGGAGCCCAGATACGCAGTATTTT
.,TRBJ1-1,.,TRBV7-8,CASSSRQPGDTEAFF,TGTGCCAGCAGCTCCAGACAGCCAGGGGACACTGAAGCTTTCTTT
.,TRBJ2-7,TRBD2,TRBV7-2,CATGLAGGPYEQYF,TGTGCCACGGGACTAGCGGGGGGGCCGTACGAGCAGTACTTC
.,TRBJ2-2,TRBD1,TRBV5-1,CASSDGQDANTGELFF,TGCGCCAGCAGCGACGGACAGGACGCGAACACCGGGGAGCTGTTTTTT
.,TRBJ1-4,TRBD1,TRBV5-6,CASSGRQGLNEKLFF,TGTGCCAGCAGCGGCCGACAGGGTCTTAATGAAAAACTGTTTTTT
few,TRBJ1-6,.,TRBV18,CASSPEGHLNSPLHF,TGTGCCAGCTCACCGGAAGGACATTTAAATTCACCCCTCCACTTT
.,TRBJ2-2,.,TRBV6-5,CASSLRGSGELFF,TGTGCCAGCAGCCTAAGGGGGTCCGGGGAGCTGTTTTTT
.,TRBJ1-2,.,TRBV6-5,CASSRQSSYGYTF,TGTGCCAGCAGCAGACAGTCAAGCTATGGCTACACCTTC
.,TRBJ2-3,TRBD1,TRBV10-1,CASSSSDRGTDTQYF,TGCGCCAGCAGTTCATCCGACAGGGGGACAGATACGCAGTATTTT
.,TRBJ2-3,TRBD1,TRBV19,CASSLTGADTQYF,TGTGCCAGTAGTTTGACAGGGGCAGATACGCAGTATTTT
few,TRBJ1-4,TRBD1,TRBV27,CASRTGASEKLFF,TGTGCCAGCAGGACAGGGGCATCCGAAAAACTGTTTTTT
.,TRBJ1-1,.,TRBV12-2,CASRRHRDRGCTEAFF,TGTGCAAGTCGCCGACACCGGGACAGGGGATGCACTGAAGCTTTCTTT